This entry describes one T cell receptor beta chain. Its antigen is currently unknown. A read error may be the cause here, since a much bigger clone is one base away. Unmatched junction bases numbered 7, after V lost 3 bases and J lost 6 bases. CDR1 LGHDT and CDR2 YNNKEL come from the germline V gene (reference sequence). The CDR3 length is 14 residues. This sample is part of a study of early T cells in non-severe SARS-CoV-2 infection. Study details: Unpaired chains resulted from sequencing bulk RNA of unsorted whole blood. General study findings and limits: Database matching using VDJdb favored anti-spike CD8 responses, with private and CD4 specificities left missing.

Each cDNA molecule carried a unique molecular identifier. MiXCR, applied by TCRdb to the 5' RACE reads, yields one record per CDR3 protein. The sample yields about 79,000 distinct CDR3 sequences, about 11% seen once. This chain connects TRBV3-1 to TRBJ1-2, with 7 nucleotides matching TRBD1. Sequencing was carried out using whole blood. This receptor was taken from an adult who was a healthcare worker with PCR-confirmed SARS-CoV-2 infection or an uninfected control (not recorded which). The DNA for the CDR3 is TGTGCCAGCAGCCACCAGGGGGGGGCGGATGGCTACACCTTC. Its translation is CASSHQGGADGYTF.